The 10 T cell receptor beta chains listed next were all sequenced from one sample in a study of shared clonotypes between healthy human individuals (dated by TCRdb to 2020 to 2021). Library preparation employed the immunoSEQ multiplex PCR assay. This immuneACCESS table, as held by TCRdb, lists in-frame sequences with V and J called but not all clones. Of the missing ones, under half trace to an unresolved V gene in checked studies; the others have no known cause. The sample table shows some 530,000 clones, and about 85% are seen once. The top ten clones comprise about 13% of the sample. The sequenced material came from PBMCs. Receptors originate from a woman aged 40 to 50 in good health. Some clones in this sample may be carry-over from other donors' samples.

This clone was counted many times. Other DNA sequences from this sample encode an identical CDR3 as well. V and J are TRBV20-1 and TRBJ2-7; possibly TRBD1 or TRBD2 for D (5 bases each). CDR3 size: 11 residues. Germline CDR1 is DFQATT and CDR2 is SNEGSKA (reference sequence). V lost 7 bases and J lost 7, with 14 bases in between. CDR3 in amino acids: CSVGTPLEQYF. In nucleotides, the CDR3 is TGCAGTGTTGGGACCCCCCTAGAGCAGTACTTC.

This clone appeared a few times. The chain employs TRBV5-1 and TRBJ2-2; 8 bases agree with TRBD1. The CDR3 contains 13 residues. The germline CDR1 and CDR2 sequences are SGHRS and YFSETQ. V was pared by 5 bases and J by 7 bases, with 4 bases of the junction left unmatched. The CDR3 region has the DNA TGCGCCAGCAGACCACAGGGGGACGGGGAGCTGTTTTTT. It codes for CASRPQGDGELFF.

CDR3: CASSLGGSGSCGETQYF. CDR3 nucleotides: TGTGCCAGCAGCTTAGGGGGTAGCGGGAGTTGTGGAGAGACCCAGTACTTC. The rearrangement links TRBV7-6 to TRBJ2-5; 9 bases agree with TRBD2. J lost 4 bases, V lost 1 base, and 10 bases had no gene match. Germline lookup yields CDR1 SGHVS and CDR2 FNYEAQ. The CDR3 is 17 residues long.

The chain has TRBV10-3 and TRBJ2-1, with D possibly called TRBD1 or TRBD2 (5 bases each). The germline CDR1 and CDR2 sequences are ENHRY and SYGVKD. CDR3 length equals 12 residues. V was shortened by 10 bases and J by 5 bases, with 12 bases between the two germline ends. As DNA, the CDR3 is TGTGCCACCCGGGACCGTGACAATGAGCAGTTCTTC. Encoded protein: CATRDRDNEQFF.

This clone was seen a handful of times. Other DNA variants within this sample encode the same CDR3. The rearrangement uses TRBV4-3 and TRBJ2-1; no firm D call. Germline loops: CDR1 LGHNA, CDR2 YSLEER. The CDR3 runs 13 residues. The V end lost 0 bases, the J end lost 10 bases, and 10 bases lay between the germline ends. CDR3 in amino acids: CASSQDLRDEQFF. CDR3 sequence (DNA): TGCGCCAGCAGCCAAGATCTGCGCGACGAGCAGTTCTTC.

Worth noting for this clone: It is likely a read error: a sequence one base away is far more abundant. J is TRBJ2-7 and V is TRBV15, with TRBD1 matching over 9 bases. Germline V gene lookup returns CDR1 LNHNV and CDR2 YYDKDF (reference sequence). CDR3 length equals 17 residues. With 0 bases clipped from V and 5 bases from J, the junction kept 11 bases outside the gene matches. CDR3 loop: CATSRDLIGQGTNEQYF. For the CDR3, the DNA is TGTGCCACCAGCAGAGATCTCATCGGACAGGGGACCAACGAGCAGTACTTC.

This clone was observed once. This rearrangement joins TRBV4-1 to TRBJ2-7; D gene uncertain. Trimming left V 6 bases short and J 3 bases short, with 15 bases between. The CDR3 is 14 residues long. From germline, CDR1 is MGHRA and CDR2 YSYEKL. In nucleotides, the CDR3 is TGCGCCAGCAGTCGCAGGCAGGCTGACTACGAGCAGTACTTC. It translates to CASSRRQADYEQYF.

This clone was seen a few times. The genes are TRBV27 and TRBJ1-5; 8 bases are a match to TRBD1. The CDR3 length is 13 residues. V dropped 7 bases and J dropped 4; count of bases not matched to a gene: 3. Germline values: CDR1 MNHEY, CDR2 SMNVEV (reference sequence). Here the CDR3 reads CASIRTGNQPQHF. CDR3 nucleotides: TGTGCCAGCATACGGACAGGGAATCAGCCCCAGCATTTT.

The V gene is TRBV5-1, the J gene TRBJ2-7; D is ambiguous. CDR3 length: 15 amino acids. V lost 2 bases and J 5 bases, leaving 17 bases between the germline ends. Germline V gives CDR1 SGHRS, CDR2 YFSETQ. This CDR3 is CASSLIGNSLHEQYF. CDR3 DNA: TGCGCCAGCAGCTTAATAGGTAACTCGCTCCACGAGCAGTACTTC.

J is TRBJ2-2 and V is TRBV10-3; possible D gene TRBD1, 7 bases. Trimming stripped 2 bases from V and 4 bases from J, with 17 bases between. Germline V gene lookup returns CDR1 ENHRY and CDR2 SYGVKD. The CDR3 covers 17 residues. Here the CDR3 DNA reads TGTGCCATCAGTGAGGCCGACAGGGCCGGGGGCACCGGGGAGCTGTTTTTT. Amino acid sequence: CAISEADRAGGTGELFF.